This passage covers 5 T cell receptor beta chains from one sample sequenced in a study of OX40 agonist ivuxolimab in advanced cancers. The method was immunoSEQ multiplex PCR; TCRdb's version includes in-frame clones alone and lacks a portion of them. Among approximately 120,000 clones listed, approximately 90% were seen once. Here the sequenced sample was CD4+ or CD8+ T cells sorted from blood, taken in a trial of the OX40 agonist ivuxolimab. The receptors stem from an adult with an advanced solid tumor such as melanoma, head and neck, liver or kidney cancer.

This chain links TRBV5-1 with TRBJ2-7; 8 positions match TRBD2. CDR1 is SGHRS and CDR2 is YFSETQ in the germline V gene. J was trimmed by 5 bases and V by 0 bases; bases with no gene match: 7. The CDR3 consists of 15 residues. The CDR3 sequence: CASSLVTSVVDEQYF. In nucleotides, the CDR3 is TGCGCCAGCAGCTTGGTGACTAGCGTTGTCGACGAGCAGTACTTC.

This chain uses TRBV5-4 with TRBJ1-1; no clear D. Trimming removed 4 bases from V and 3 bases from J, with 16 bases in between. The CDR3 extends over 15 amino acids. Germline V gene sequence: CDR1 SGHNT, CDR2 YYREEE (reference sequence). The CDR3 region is CASSQEPGLDTEAFF. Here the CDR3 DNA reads TGTGCCAGCAGCCAAGAACCGGGCCTTGACACTGAAGCTTTCTTT. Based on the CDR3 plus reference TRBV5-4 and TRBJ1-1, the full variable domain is ETGVTQSPTHLIKTRGQQVTLRCSSQSGHNTVSWYQQALGQGPQFIFQYYREEENGRGNFPPRFSGLQFPNYSSELNVNALELDDSALYLCASSQEPGLDTEAFFGQGTRLTVV.

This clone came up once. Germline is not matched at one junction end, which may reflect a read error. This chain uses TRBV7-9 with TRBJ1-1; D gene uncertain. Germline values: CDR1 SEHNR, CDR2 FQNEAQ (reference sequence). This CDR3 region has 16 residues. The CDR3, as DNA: TGCGCCAGCAGCCAAAAAGAAGGACGTCGGAACACTGAAGCTTTCTTT. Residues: CASSQKEGRRNTEAFF.

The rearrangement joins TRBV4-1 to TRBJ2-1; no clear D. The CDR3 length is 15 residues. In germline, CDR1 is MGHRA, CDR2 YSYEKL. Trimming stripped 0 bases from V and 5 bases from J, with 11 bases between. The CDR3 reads CASSQDIRADNEQFF. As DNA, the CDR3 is TGCGCCAGCAGCCAAGATATCCGGGCGGACAATGAGCAGTTCTTC.

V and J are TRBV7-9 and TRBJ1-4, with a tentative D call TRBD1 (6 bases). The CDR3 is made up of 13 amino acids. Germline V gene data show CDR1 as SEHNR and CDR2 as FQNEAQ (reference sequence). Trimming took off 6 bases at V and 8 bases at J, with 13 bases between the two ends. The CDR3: CASSSGRGEKLFF. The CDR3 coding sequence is TGTGCCAGCAGTTCAGGAAGGGGGGAAAAACTGTTTTTT.